The 19 T cell receptor beta chains listed next were all sequenced from one sample in a study of CD8+CD57+ T cells in acquired aplastic anemia. TCR beta VDJ combinations and CDR3 sequences were profiled from genomic DNA. TCRdb re-derived calls from the reads in MiXCR, one entry per CDR3 protein. The sample carries roughly 500,000 distinct CDR3 sequences, over 25% recorded once. For sequencing, patients were chosen who had shown expansion of CD8+CD57+ cells by flow cytometry. Sequencing used sorted CD4+, CD8+, or CD8+CD57+ T cells (not recorded which) from PBMCs. The receptors were sampled from a human donor with aplastic anemia.

This clonotype has ten or more counts. The chain joins TRBV20-1 to TRBJ1-2; D not resolved. V gave up 3 bases and J gave up 8 bases, with 13 bases separating them. Germline lookup yields CDR1 DFQATT and CDR2 SNEGSKA (reference sequence). This CDR3 has 12 amino acids. CDR3 nucleotide sequence: TGCAGTGCTAGGCAGGACGTCGCGGGCTACACCTTC. Translating gives CSARQDVAGYTF.

CDR3 sequence reads: CASNVGTVGNYEQYF. The DNA of the CDR3 is TGTGCCAGCAACGTGGGGACAGTAGGAAACTACGAGCAGTACTTC. The chain combines TRBV9 with TRBJ2-7; 7 bases fit TRBD1. The CDR3 loop spans 15 amino acids. CDR1 and CDR2 (germline): SGDLS, YYNGEE. J lost 3 bases, V lost 6 bases, and 12 bases had no gene match.

In this sample, this clonotype turned up a few times. This sequence may be a read error, since a much larger clone differs from it by one base. For the CDR3, the DNA is TGTGCCAGCAGTAGTACAACCCGGAACACTGAAGCTTTCTTT. Protein sequence: CASSSTTRNTEAFF. V gene TRBV2 combines with J gene TRBJ1-1; D gene uncertain. The V and J ends lost 5 bases and 1 base respectively, with 11 bases between them. Germline lookup yields CDR1 SNHLY and CDR2 FYNNEI. The CDR3 is 14 amino acids.

There are many counts of this clonotype. The chain employs TRBV15 and TRBJ1-2; possibly TRBD1 for D (5 bases). The V end was cut by 3 bases, the J end by 3 bases, with 14 bases between. The CDR3 sequence is 15 residues long. CDR1 is LNHNV, CDR2 YYDKDF, per germline (reference sequence). CDR3 nucleotides: TGTGCCACCAGCAGTGCCCCCGGGACGGACTATGGCTACACCTTC. Amino acid sequence: CATSSAPGTDYGYTF.

As regards this clonotype: Just one base apart from a much larger clone, this may be a read error. The chain couples TRBV20-1 to TRBJ1-2; possible D gene TRBD1, 6 bases. Looked up from germline, CDR1 is DFQATT and CDR2 is SNEGSKA (reference sequence). Trimming stripped 4 bases from V and 6 bases from J, with 18 bases between. This CDR3 has 14 amino acids. In DNA form, the CDR3 reads TGCAGTGCTATCCAACAGGGCTTTGGGCATGGCTACACCTTC. Translation gives CSAIQQGFGHGYTF.

This clonotype was seen many times. The chain links TRBV7-8 to TRBJ1-3; 8 bases line up with TRBD1. Trimming cost V 4 bases and J 2 bases; bases outside gene matches: 4. The CDR3 length is 15 residues. The germline V gene has CDR1 SGHVS and CDR2 FQNEAQ. In DNA, the CDR3 is TGTGCCAGCAGCTCCGACAGGGGCCCTGGAAACACCATATATTTT. Protein sequence: CASSSDRGPGNTIYF. Variable domain in full (rest from reference TRBV7-8 and TRBJ1-3): GAGVSQSPRYKVAKRGQDVALRCDPISGHVSLFWYQQALGQGPEFLTYFQNEAQLDKSGLPSDRFFAERPEGSVSTLKIQRTQQEDSAVYLCASSSDRGPGNTIYFGEGSWLTVV.

CDR3 sequence (DNA): TGCAGTGCCGTGGGGACTAGCGATTACAATGAGCAGTTCTTC. Protein product: CSAVGTSDYNEQFF. The chain carries TRBV20-1 and TRBJ2-1, with 10 bases lining up with TRBD2. J gave up 4 bases and V 6 bases, and 6 bases lay outside the gene matches. CDR3 size: 14 residues. Germline lookup yields CDR1 DFQATT and CDR2 SNEGSKA (reference sequence).

In its sample, this clonotype was seen a few times. The V gene is TRBV7-9, the J gene TRBJ1-2; no reliable D call. The V gene's germline CDR1 is SEHNR and CDR2 FQNEAQ (reference sequence). V was pared by 6 bases and J by 5 bases, with 19 bases between. The CDR3 sequence is 15 residues long. The CDR3 is CASSLWAGVGYGYTF. The CDR3 region has the DNA TGTGCCAGCAGTTTATGGGCAGGAGTTGGGTATGGCTACACCTTC. Full variable domain (outside the CDR3, taken from reference TRBV7-9 and TRBJ1-2): DTGVSQNPRHKITKRGQNVTFRCDPISEHNRLYWYRQTLGQGPEFLTYFQNEAQLEKSRLLSDRFSAERPKGSFSTLEIQRTEQGDSAMYLCASSLWAGVGYGYTFGSGTRLTVV.

Concerning this clonotype: This may be a read error, as it is one base from a much larger clone. The chain carries TRBV20-1 and TRBJ1-5; D is uncertain. With 7 bases removed from V and 3 bases from J, the gap between germline ends came to 10 bases. The germline V gene has CDR1 DFQATT and CDR2 SNEGSKA (reference sequence). This CDR3 spans 12 amino acids. As DNA, the CDR3 is TGCAGTGTTTCCGACCCCAATCAGCCCCAGCATTTT. Translating gives CSVSDPNQPQHF.

The J gene is TRBJ1-3, the V gene TRBV2; maybe TRBD1 (5 bases). This CDR3 has 17 residues. Per germline, CDR1 SNHLY and CDR2 FYNNEI. The ends were cut back, 6 bases at V and 0 bases at J, with 18 bases in the middle. CDR3 sequence: CASSQGPTGNSGNTIYF. CDR3 bases: TGTGCCAGCAGCCAAGGTCCTACAGGAAACTCTGGAAACACCATATATTTT.

The rearrangement joins TRBV11-1 to TRBJ2-3, with 11 bases matching TRBD2. Trimming cost V 5 bases and J 2 bases; bases outside gene matches: 6. From germline, CDR1 is SGHAT and CDR2 FQDESV (reference sequence). The CDR3 loop spans 16 amino acids. CDR3 region: CASSPLAGGLTDTQYF. CDR3 bases: TGTGCCAGCAGCCCGCTAGCGGGGGGACTCACAGATACGCAGTATTTT.

This clonotype was recorded only once. V is TRBV6-5 and J is TRBJ1-2; D not resolved. CDR3 length equals 12 residues. CDR1 and CDR2 from the germline V gene are MNHEY and SVGAGI. V lost 4 bases, J lost 8 bases, and 11 bases lay in between. CDR3 DNA: TGTGCCAGCAGTTTCCCGGGATGGGGCTACACCTTC. Translated: CASSFPGWGYTF.

This clonotype has only a few counts. The chain joins TRBV25-1 to TRBJ2-7; D may be TRBD2 (5 bases). Trimming shortened V by 8 bases and J by 0 bases, and 14 bases separated the two germline ends. Germline loops: CDR1 MGHDK, CDR2 SYGVNS. The CDR3 sequence is 14 residues long. The CDR3 protein is CASSEGLSSYEQYF. CDR3 nucleotides: TGTGCCAGCTCAGAGGGCCTCAGCTCCTACGAGCAGTACTTC.

A word on this clonotype: The missing conserved phenylalanine or tryptophan at the end of this CDR3 makes a read error likely. This chain links TRBV7-2 with TRBJ1-1; 8 bases align to TRBD1. This CDR3 contains 14 residues. With V trimmed by 5 bases and J by 8 bases, 10 bases remained unmatched. The germline CDR1 and CDR2 sequences are SGHTA and FQGNSA. CDR3 nucleotides: TGTGCCAGCAGCCCTAGACAGGGGCCGGCCGAAGCTTTCTCT. Translation gives CASSPRQGPAEAFS.

This clonotype was found a few times. This chain links TRBV19 with TRBJ1-4, with D tentatively TRBD1 (5 bases). Germline CDR1 and CDR2: LNHDA and SQIVND (reference sequence). The CDR3 has 14 amino acids. Trimming removed 3 bases from V and 4 bases from J, with 9 bases in between. This chain's CDR3 is CASSMTAINEKLFF. The CDR3 coding sequence is TGTGCCAGTAGTATGACAGCAATTAATGAAAAACTGTTTTTT.

CDR3 region: CSAHPETTDHEQYV. For the CDR3, the DNA is TGCAGTGCTCACCCCGAAACGACGGACCACGAGCAGTACGTC. The rearrangement uses TRBV20-1 and TRBJ2-7, with unresolved D. This CDR3 has 14 amino acids. V shed 5 bases and J shed 5 bases, with 19 bases lying between them. CDR1 is DFQATT, CDR2 SNEGSKA, per germline (reference sequence).

This clonotype has ten or more counts. The chain uses TRBV29-1 and TRBJ2-2; 14 bases fit TRBD2. The ends lost 4 bases at V and 9 bases at J; junction bases unmatched: 7. CDR3 size: 15 residues. The germline V gene has CDR1 SQVTM and CDR2 ANQGSEA. The DNA for the CDR3 is TGCAGCGTTGCGGGACTAGCGGGAGATCGAAGGGAGCTGTTTTTT. This codes for CSVAGLAGDRRELFF.

This clonotype was picked up a small number of times. This sequence joins TRBV4-2 and TRBJ1-5; TRBD1 matches at 8 bases. J lost 3 bases, V lost 2 bases, and 6 bases had no gene match. The germline CDR1 and CDR2 sequences are LGHNA and YNFKEQ. The CDR3 covers 16 residues. CDR3 sequence reads: CASSQQTGVYNQPQHF. The CDR3 region has the DNA TGTGCCAGCAGCCAACAGACAGGGGTCTACAATCAGCCCCAGCATTTT.

The sample holds many counts of this clonotype. The chain uses TRBV20-1 and TRBJ2-1, with 7 bases matching TRBD2. CDR1 is DFQATT, CDR2 SNEGSKA, per germline (reference sequence). The CDR3 is 14 amino acids. The V gene end was trimmed by 3 bases and the J gene end by 3 bases; junction bases not matched to a gene: 5. The CDR3 sequence: CSARPSGNYNEQFF. The CDR3 nucleotides read TGCAGTGCTAGGCCTAGCGGTAACTACAATGAGCAGTTCTTC.